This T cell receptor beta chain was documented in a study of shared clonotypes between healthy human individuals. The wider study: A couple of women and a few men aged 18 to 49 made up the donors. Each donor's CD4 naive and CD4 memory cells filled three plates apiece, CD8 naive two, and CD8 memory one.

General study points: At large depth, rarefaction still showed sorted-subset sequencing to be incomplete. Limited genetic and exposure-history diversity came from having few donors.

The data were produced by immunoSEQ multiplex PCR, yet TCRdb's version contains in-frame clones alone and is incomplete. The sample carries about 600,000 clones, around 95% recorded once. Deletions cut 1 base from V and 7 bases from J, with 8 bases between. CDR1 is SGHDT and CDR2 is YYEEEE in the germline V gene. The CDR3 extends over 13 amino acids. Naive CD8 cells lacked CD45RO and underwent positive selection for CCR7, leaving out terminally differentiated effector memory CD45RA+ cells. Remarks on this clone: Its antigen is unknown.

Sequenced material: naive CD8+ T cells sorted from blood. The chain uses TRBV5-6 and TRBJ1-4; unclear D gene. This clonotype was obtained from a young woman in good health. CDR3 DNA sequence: TGTGCCAGCAGCTTGTTGGGGAGTGAAAAACTGTTTTTT. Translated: CASSLLGSEKLFF.